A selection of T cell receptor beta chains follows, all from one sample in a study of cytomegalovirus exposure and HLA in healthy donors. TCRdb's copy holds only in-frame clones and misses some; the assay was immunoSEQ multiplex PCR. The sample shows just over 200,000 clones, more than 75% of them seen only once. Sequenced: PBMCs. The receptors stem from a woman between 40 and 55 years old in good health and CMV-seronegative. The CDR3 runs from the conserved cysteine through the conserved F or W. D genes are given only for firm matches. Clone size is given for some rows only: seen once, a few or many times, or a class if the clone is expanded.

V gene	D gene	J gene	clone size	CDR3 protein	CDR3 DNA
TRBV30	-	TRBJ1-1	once	CAWSVHFDTEAFF	TGTGCCTGGAGTGTCCATTTTGACACTGAAGCTTTCTTT
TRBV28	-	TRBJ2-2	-	CASRTPGELFF	TGTGCCAGCAGGACACCCGGGGAGCTGTTTTTT
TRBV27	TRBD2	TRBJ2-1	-	CASSLGFSGRPPYNEQFF	TGTGCCAGCAGTTTAGGGTTTAGCGGGAGGCCCCCCTACAATGAGCAGTTCTTC
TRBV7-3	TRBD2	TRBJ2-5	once	CASSLGAGGFQETQYF	TGTGCCAGCAGCTTAGGCGCGGGAGGATTCCAAGAGACCCAGTACTTC
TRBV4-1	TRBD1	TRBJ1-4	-	CASSQGTGTNEKLFF	TGCGCCAGCAGCCAGGGGACAGGGACTAATGAAAAACTGTTTTTT
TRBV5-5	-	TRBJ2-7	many	CASSVRGEQYF	TGTGCCAGCAGTGTCCGGGGCGAGCAGTACTTC
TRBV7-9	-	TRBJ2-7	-	CASSFTRSVGQGVSYEQYF	TGTGCCAGCAGCTTCACCCGTTCGGTTGGCCAAGGGGTCTCCTACGAGCAGTACTTC
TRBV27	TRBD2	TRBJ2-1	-	CASSPLGLAGAWEQFF	TGTGCCAGCAGCCCCCTCGGACTAGCGGGAGCCTGGGAGCAGTTCTTC
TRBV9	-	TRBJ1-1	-	CASSVDPVNTEAFF	TGTGCCAGCAGCGTTGATCCGGTGAACACTGAAGCTTTCTTT
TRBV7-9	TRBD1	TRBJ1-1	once	CASSRQGGVTEAFF	TGTGCCAGCAGTAGACAGGGAGGCGTCACTGAAGCTTTCTTT
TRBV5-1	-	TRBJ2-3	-	CASRAGSTDTQYF	TGCGCCAGCAGAGCAGGGAGCACAGATACGCAGTATTTT
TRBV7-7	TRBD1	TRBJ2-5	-	CASSLELEGTGGIQETQYF	TGTGCCAGCAGCTTAGAACTGGAAGGAACAGGGGGGATCCAAGAGACCCAGTACTTC
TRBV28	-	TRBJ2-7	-	CASSLLGGEQYF	TGTGCCAGCAGTTTATTAGGCGGTGAGCAGTACTTC
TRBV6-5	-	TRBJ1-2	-	CASSSRGERGYTF	TGTGCCAGCAGTTCTAGGGGGGAGCGGGGCTATACCTTC
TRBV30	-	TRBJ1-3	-	CACHAGPGNTIYF	TGTGCCTGCCACGCGGGTCCTGGAAACACCATATATTTT
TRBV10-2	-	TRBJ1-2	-	CASSDHVQYLNYGYTF	TGCGCCAGCAGTGACCATGTACAGTATCTCAACTATGGCTACACCTTC
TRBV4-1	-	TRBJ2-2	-	CASSLQPGGELFF	TGCGCCAGCAGCCTGCAGCCAGGGGGGGAGCTGTTTTTT
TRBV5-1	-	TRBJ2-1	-	CASSPEQALRYNEQFF	TGCGCCAGCAGCCCCGAACAGGCTTTGAGGTACAATGAGCAGTTCTTC
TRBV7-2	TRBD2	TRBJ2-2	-	CASSLRLAGSNTGELFF	TGTGCCAGCAGCTTAAGACTAGCGGGGTCGAACACCGGGGAGCTGTTTTTT
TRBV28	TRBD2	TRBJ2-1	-	CASSLAGSGVGEQFF	TGTGCCAGCAGTCTAGCGGGTTCGGGGGTCGGTGAGCAGTTCTTC
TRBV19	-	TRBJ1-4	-	CASSMSSQGNEKLFF	TGTGCCAGTAGTATGAGCTCGCAGGGCAATGAAAAACTGTTTTTT
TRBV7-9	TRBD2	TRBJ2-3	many	CASSLGLAGGTDTQYF	TGTGCCAGCAGCTTGGGCTTGGCGGGAGGGACAGATACGCAGTATTTT
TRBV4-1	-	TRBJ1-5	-	CASSQEASWQPQHF	TGCGCCAGCAGCCAAGAGGCATCTTGGCAGCCCCAGCATTTT
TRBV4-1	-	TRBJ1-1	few	CASSQDPYFRVFMNTEAFF	TGCGCCAGCAGCCAAGACCCTTACTTCAGGGTCTTCATGAACACTGAAGCTTTCTTT
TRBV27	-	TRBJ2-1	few	CASGRGPLNEQFF	TGTGCCAGCGGACGAGGGCCCTTAAATGAGCAGTTCTTC
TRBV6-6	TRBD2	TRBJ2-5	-	CASNPGLAGDQETQYF	TGTGCCAGCAATCCCGGACTAGCGGGGGACCAAGAGACCCAGTACTTC
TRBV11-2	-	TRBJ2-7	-	CASSLSAGTTSYEQYF	TGTGCCAGCAGCCTCTCCGCGGGAACAACCTCCTACGAGCAGTACTTC
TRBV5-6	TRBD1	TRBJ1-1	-	CASSWGQGWTEAFF	TGTGCCAGCAGCTGGGGACAGGGATGGACTGAAGCTTTCTTT
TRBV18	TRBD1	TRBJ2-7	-	CASSLRDRVYEQYF	TGTGCCAGCTCACTCCGGGACAGGGTCTACGAGCAGTACTTC
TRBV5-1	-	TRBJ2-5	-	CASSLGQSQETQYF	TGCGCCAGCAGCCTCGGACAGAGTCAAGAGACCCAGTACTTC
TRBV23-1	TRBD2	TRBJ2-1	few	CASRWGTSGSHEQFF	TGCGCCAGCAGATGGGGGACTAGCGGGAGTCATGAGCAGTTCTTC
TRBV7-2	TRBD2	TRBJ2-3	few	CASRVGGSADTQYF	TGTGCTTCAAGGGTGGGCGGGAGTGCCGATACGCAGTATTTT
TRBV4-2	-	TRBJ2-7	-	CASSQEGGSSYEQYF	TGTGCCAGCAGCCAAGAAGGGGGATCCTCCTACGAGCAGTACTTC
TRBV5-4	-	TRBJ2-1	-	CASASSTYNEQFF	TGTGCCAGCGCGAGTAGCACCTACAATGAGCAGTTCTTC
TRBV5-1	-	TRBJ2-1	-	CASSLFGDLGEQFF	TGCGCCAGCAGCTTATTTGGTGACCTAGGTGAGCAGTTCTTC
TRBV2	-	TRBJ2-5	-	CASSEAPGRETQYF	TGTGCCAGCAGTGAAGCTCCAGGGCGAGAGACCCAGTACTTC
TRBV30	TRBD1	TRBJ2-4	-	CAWMDREASKNIQYF	TGTGCCTGGATGGACAGGGAGGCATCCAAAAACATTCAGTACTTC